This T cell receptor (beta chain) was recorded in a study of shared clonotypes between healthy human individuals. Study-level points and caveats: Sorted-subset sequencing was shown by rarefaction to be incomplete despite large depth.

CD8 cells classed as naive were CD45RO-negative and positively selected for CCR7, excluding terminally differentiated effector memory CD45RA+ cells. Adult donors, all healthy and HIV-negative, had no recent acute infections or vaccinations. As concerns this clone: The target antigen is unknown.

Source study methods: Filtering differed, since immunoSEQ gave only junction sequences and no quality scores. Clones were read by immunoSEQ multiplex PCR, and TCRdb kept only the in-frame ones, dropping some. That table supplies the V and J calls and clone size; D and trimming were determined from the DNA. Among around 610,000 clones listed, around 96% were seen once. Germline V gene data show CDR1 as SGHNT and CDR2 as YYREEE (reference sequence). The CDR3 loop spans 15 amino acids. V lost 1 base and J lost 7; bases outside the gene matches: 9. The sequenced sample was naive CD8+ T cells sorted from blood. The source of this sequence is a woman in her 30s in good health. The gene calls are TRBV5-4 and TRBJ2-7, with TRBD1 matching over 9 bases. CDR3 sequence: CASSLQTGGAEEQYF. The DNA of the CDR3 is TGTGCCAGCAGCTTGCAAACAGGGGGCGCGGAGGAGCAGTACTTC.